The next 22 T cell receptor beta chains were all read from a single sample in a study of cytomegalovirus exposure and HLA in healthy donors. Researchers ran the PCR with 60 Vbeta and 13 Jbeta primers. Repertoires were generated with immunoSEQ multiplex PCR, while TCRdb's copy carries only in-frame clones and drops some. This sample yields 100,000 to 150,000 clones, of which around 83% are seen a single time; 1.2% belongs to the top ten. The material sequenced was PBMCs. These receptors were taken from a girl aged 2 to 9 in good health and CMV-seronegative.

The chain uses TRBV7-2 and TRBJ2-6, with 7 bases that match TRBD1. This CDR3 is built from 17 residues. Losses at the gene ends were 5 bases for V and 3 bases for J; bases not matched to a gene: 10. Germline CDR1 is SGHTA and CDR2 is FQGNSA. The CDR3 DNA sequence: TGTGCCAGCAGCAAACAGGGACAGAGCCGTGGGGCCAACGTCCTGACTTTC. Amino acids: CASSKQGQSRGANVLTF. The variable domain in full, with the rest retrieved from reference TRBV7-2 and TRBJ2-6, is GAGVSQSPSNKVTEKGKDVELRCDPISGHTALYWYRQSLGQGLEFLIYFQGNSAPDKSGLPSDRFSAERTGGSVSTLTIQRTQQEDSAVYLCASSKQGQSRGANVLTFGAGSRLTVL.

The chain joins TRBV27 to TRBJ2-5; the D gene is possibly TRBD2 (5 bases). The CDR3 sequence is 16 residues long. The ends were cut back, 3 bases at V and 4 bases at J, with 18 bases in the middle. Germline V gene data show CDR1 as MNHEY and CDR2 as SMNVEV (reference sequence). CDR3 in amino acids: CASSFTTGLRGETQYF. CDR3 DNA: TGTGCCAGCAGTTTCACGACCGGCCTACGGGGAGAGACCCAGTACTTC.

This clone was observed once. V and J are TRBV27 and TRBJ1-3; D is perhaps TRBD1 (5 bases). This CDR3 is 14 amino acids long. CDR1 MNHEY and CDR2 SMNVEV come from the germline V gene (reference sequence). V was clipped by 4 bases and J by 7 bases, with 14 bases between them. CDR3 region: CASSSSGGGNTIYF. DNA for the CDR3: TGTGCCAGCAGTTCCAGTGGGGGAGGGAACACCATATATTTT.

The CDR3 DNA reads TGTGCCAGCAGCCTAAATCCCGACAGCGTGGCTTTCTTT. Translated: CASSLNPDSVAFF. The chain joins TRBV11-3 to TRBJ1-1; the D gene is possibly TRBD1 (5 bases). V lost 5 bases to trimming and J lost 11 bases, with 18 bases between them. This CDR3 comprises 13 residues. From germline, CDR1 is SGHNT and CDR2 YENEEA.

V usage is TRBV28 and J usage is TRBJ1-2; TRBD1 agrees at 7 bases. Per the germline V gene, CDR1 is MDHEN and CDR2 is SYDVKM. CDR3 length equals 15 residues. J was trimmed by 4 bases and V by 5 bases; bases with no gene match: 10. CDR3 region: CASSLPNPGGYGYTF. For the CDR3, the DNA is TGTGCCAGCAGTCTCCCGAACCCAGGGGGCTATGGCTACACCTTC.

This chain connects TRBV7-8 to TRBJ2-7; TRBD2 is a possible D gene (6 bases). From germline, CDR1 is SGHVS and CDR2 FQNEAQ. CDR3 length: 16 residues. Trimming shortened V by 1 base and J by 2 bases, and 15 bases separated the two germline ends. CDR3 nucleotides: TGTGCCAGCAGCTTAGGTTTGGGCGGGGTTACCTACGAGCAGTACTTC. Its protein product is CASSLGLGGVTYEQYF. The full variable domain, rest sourced from reference TRBV7-8 and TRBJ2-7, is GAGVSQSPRYKVAKRGQDVALRCDPISGHVSLFWYQQALGQGPEFLTYFQNEAQLDKSGLPSDRFFAERPEGSVSTLKIQRTQQEDSAVYLCASSLGLGGVTYEQYFGPGTRLTVT.

The chain uses TRBV30 and TRBJ2-3, with TRBD1 matching 8 bases. The CDR3 has 13 amino acids. V was pared by 2 bases and J by 4 bases, with 2 bases of the junction left unmatched. CDR1 is GTSNPN, CDR2 SVGIG, per germline (reference sequence). In nucleotides, the CDR3 is TGTGCCTGGAGTCAGGGGGCCCCAGATACGCAGTATTTT. Encoded protein: CAWSQGAPDTQYF.

The rearrangement links TRBV27 to TRBJ2-7, with D possibly matching TRBD1 (6 bases). Germline V gene lookup returns CDR1 MNHEY and CDR2 SMNVEV (reference sequence). The ends were cut back, 6 bases at V and 1 base at J, with 16 bases in the middle. This CDR3 has 15 amino acids. CDR3 DNA sequence: TGTGCCAGCAGACGTCATCAGGGGCGATCCTACGAGCAGTACTTC. Protein sequence: CASRRHQGRSYEQYF.

The CDR3 DNA follows: TGTGCCAGCAGCGTAGAGGGAGGGCCCGAGACCCAGTACTTC. Translating gives CASSVEGGPETQYF. The chain links TRBV9 to TRBJ2-5; TRBD2 matches at 7 bases. Germline CDR1 and CDR2: SGDLS and YYNGEE. The CDR3 contains 14 residues. The trim removed 0 bases at V and 5 bases at J, leaving 4 bases unmatched. The full variable domain, completed using reference TRBV9 and TRBJ2-5, is DSGVTQTPKHLITATGQRVTLRCSPRSGDLSVYWYQQSLDQGLQFLIQYYNGEERAKGNILERFSAQQFPDLHSELNLSSLELGDSALYFCASSVEGGPETQYFGPGTRLLVL.

DNA of the CDR3: TGCGCCAGCAGCCTCCTAGCGGGAGGGCCGGCGAATGAGCAGTTCTTC. It encodes CASSLLAGGPANEQFF. This chain connects TRBV5-1 to TRBJ2-1, with 12 bases that match TRBD2. Germline V gives CDR1 SGHRS, CDR2 YFSETQ. Trimming took 4 bases from V and 7 from J; bases not matched to a gene: 9. The CDR3 spans 16 residues. Full variable domain (remainder filled in from reference TRBV5-1 and TRBJ2-1): KAGVTQTPRYLIKTRGQQVTLSCSPISGHRSVSWYQQTPGQGLQFLFEYFSETQRNKGNFPGRFSGRQFSNSRSEMNVSTLELGDSALYLCASSLLAGGPANEQFFGPGTRLTVL.

J is TRBJ2-1 and V is TRBV7-3; 11 nucleotides agree with TRBD2. The CDR3 totals 16 residues. The germline gives CDR1 SGHTA, CDR2 FQGTGA. With 5 bases clipped from V and 7 bases from J, the junction kept 10 bases outside the gene matches. CDR3 loop: CASSLRVASGGNEQFF. The CDR3, as DNA: TGTGCCAGCAGCCTTAGGGTGGCTAGCGGGGGGAATGAGCAGTTCTTC. Variable domain in full (rest from reference TRBV7-3 and TRBJ2-1): GAGVSQTPSNKVTEKGKYVELRCDPISGHTALYWYRQSLGQGPEFLIYFQGTGAADDSGLPNDRFFAVRPEGSVSTLKIQRTERGDSAVYLCASSLRVASGGNEQFFGPGTRLTVL.

This clone was picked up a small number of times. The rearrangement uses TRBV6-1 and TRBJ1-5; 10 bases line up with TRBD1. The CDR3 consists of 15 residues. The ends lost 6 bases at V and 4 bases at J; junction bases unmatched: 6. In germline, CDR1 is MNHNS, CDR2 SASEGT. The CDR3 loop is CASSWDRGGNQPQHF. The CDR3 coding sequence is TGTGCCAGCAGCTGGGACAGGGGCGGTAATCAGCCCCAGCATTTT.

This clone was picked up one time. The V and J genes are TRBV7-3 and TRBJ2-1; 10 bases are shared with TRBD2. V shed 5 bases and J 9 bases; nucleotides not matched to a gene: 13. The CDR3 is 16 amino acids. CDR1 is SGHTA, CDR2 FQGTGA, per germline. The CDR3 region has the DNA TGTGCCAGCAGCCCCCAGGGGCTAGCGGGAGTGGGTGAGCAGTTCTTC. It yields the protein CASSPQGLAGVGEQFF.

The V call is TRBV29-1, the J call TRBJ1-2; D might be TRBD1 (6 bases). This CDR3 has 14 amino acids. V lost 7 bases and J lost 1, with 16 bases in between. In germline, CDR1 is SQVTM, CDR2 ANQGSEA. CDR3: CSAGAGANNYGYTF. In DNA, the CDR3 is TGCAGCGCTGGGGCAGGGGCCAATAACTATGGCTACACCTTC.

This clone appeared once. This rearrangement joins TRBV5-1 to TRBJ2-1; D might be TRBD2 (6 bases). Per the germline V gene, CDR1 is SGHRS and CDR2 is YFSETQ. Trimming removed 5 bases at V and 3 bases at J, with 12 bases between. The CDR3 extends over 14 amino acids. The CDR3 coding sequence is TGCGCCAGCAGGCGACTGGGACTCTACAATGAGCAGTTCTTC. As protein: CASRRLGLYNEQFF.

This sequence joins TRBV6-5 and TRBJ2-3; 8 bases line up with TRBD2. Trimming cost V 4 bases and J 4 bases; bases outside gene matches: 1. The CDR3 consists of 13 residues. The germline V gene has CDR1 MNHEY and CDR2 SVGAGI. The CDR3 loop reads CASSSTSADTQYF. DNA for the CDR3: TGTGCCAGCAGTTCGACTAGCGCAGATACGCAGTATTTT.

V gene TRBV7-9 combines with J gene TRBJ1-4; D is uncertain. V was trimmed by 5 bases and J by 1 base, leaving 14 bases between them. Germline V gene data show CDR1 as SEHNR and CDR2 as FQNEAQ (reference sequence). The CDR3 contains 16 residues. CDR3 in amino acids: CASSHGWMRTNEKLFF. CDR3 DNA: TGTGCCAGCAGCCACGGGTGGATGCGAACTAATGAAAAACTGTTTTTT.

V is TRBV9 and J is TRBJ2-1; the D gene is possibly TRBD1 (6 bases). The germline V gene encodes CDR1 SGDLS and CDR2 YYNGEE. Trimming took 0 bases from V and 8 from J, leaving 15 bases between them. The CDR3 is 15 residues long. Written as DNA, the CDR3 is TGTGCCAGCAGCGTAGGTGTTACCAGGGGTGATGAGCAGTTCTTC. It is translated as CASSVGVTRGDEQFF.

This chain joins TRBV6-1 and TRBJ2-5; 7 bases are a match to TRBD1. The CDR3 covers 16 residues. The V gene end was trimmed by 3 bases and the J gene end by 4 bases; junction bases not matched to a gene: 11. Germline values: CDR1 MNHNS, CDR2 SASEGT. As DNA, the CDR3 is TGTGCCAGCAGTGAGCCGAGGACAGGCGCCCGAGAGACCCAGTACTTC. Translated: CASSEPRTGARETQYF.

This sequence joins TRBV29-1 and TRBJ1-1; D may be TRBD1 (5 bases). With 2 bases removed from V and 2 bases from J, the gap between germline ends came to 12 bases. CDR3 length: 14 residues. Germline V gives CDR1 SQVTM, CDR2 ANQGSEA. The CDR3 bases are TGCAGCGTTGAAAAAGGGGCAGCTAACACTGAAGCTTTCTTT. This gives the protein CSVEKGAANTEAFF.

The rearrangement joins TRBV11-2 to TRBJ1-1, with D maybe TRBD1 (5 bases). Trimming took off 0 bases at V and 3 bases at J, with 5 bases between the two ends. Germline V lookup: CDR1 SGHAT, CDR2 FQNNGV. The CDR3 totals 13 residues. This CDR3 reads CASSLDRDTEAFF. The DNA of the CDR3 is TGTGCCAGCAGCTTAGACAGGGACACTGAAGCTTTCTTT.

The chain recombines TRBV28 with TRBJ2-3; 15 bases match TRBD2. The CDR3 has 18 amino acids. V lost 5 bases and J lost 8; bases outside the gene matches: 14. Germline V gene data show CDR1 as MDHEN and CDR2 as SYDVKM. This CDR3 is CASSRTSGGVARRGTQYF. CDR3 nucleotide sequence: TGTGCCAGCAGTAGGACTAGCGGGGGGGTTGCTAGGCGTGGTACGCAGTATTTT. Using reference TRBV28 and TRBJ2-3 for the parts outside the CDR3, the full variable domain is DVKVTQSSRYLVKRTGEKVFLECVQDMDHENMFWYRQDPGLGLRLIYFSYDVKMKEKGDIPEGYSVSREKKERFSLILESASTNQTSMYLCASSRTSGGVARRGTQYFGPGTRLTVL.